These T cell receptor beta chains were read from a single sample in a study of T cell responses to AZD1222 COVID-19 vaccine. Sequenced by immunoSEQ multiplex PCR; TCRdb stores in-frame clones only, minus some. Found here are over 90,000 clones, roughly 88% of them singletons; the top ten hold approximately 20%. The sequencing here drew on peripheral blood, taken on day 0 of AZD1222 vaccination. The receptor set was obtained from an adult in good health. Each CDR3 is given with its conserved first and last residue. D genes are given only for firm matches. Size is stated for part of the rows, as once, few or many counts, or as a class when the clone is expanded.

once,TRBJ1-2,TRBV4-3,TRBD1,CASSQDSGQGAGGYTF,TGCGCCAGCAGCCAAGATTCGGGACAGGGGGCCGGTGGCTACACCTTC
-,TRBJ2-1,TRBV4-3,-,CASSQDRVTYNEQFF,TGCGCCAGCAGCCAAGACAGGGTTACCTACAATGAGCAGTTCTTC
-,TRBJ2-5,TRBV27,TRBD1,CASSLSGDSWYGTQYF,TGTGCCAGCAGTTTATCGGGGGACAGTTGGTATGGGACCCAGTACTTC
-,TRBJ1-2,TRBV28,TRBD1,CASRTGGYGYTF,TGTGCCAGCAGGACAGGGGGCTATGGCTACACCTTC
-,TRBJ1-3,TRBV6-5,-,CASFSTRENTIYF,TGTGCCAGCTTCTCCACGCGAGAAAACACCATATATTTT
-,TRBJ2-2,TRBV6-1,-,CASSEGFGAGELFF,TGTGCCAGCAGTGAAGGATTCGGTGCCGGGGAGCTGTTTTTT
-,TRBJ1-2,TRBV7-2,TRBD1,CASSLATGVSLYGYTF,TGTGCCAGCAGCTTAGCTACAGGGGTGTCTCTCTATGGCTACACCTTC
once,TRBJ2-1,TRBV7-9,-,CASSPTWVEQFF,TGTGCCAGCAGCCCCACCTGGGTTGAGCAGTTCTTC
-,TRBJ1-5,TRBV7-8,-,CASSLVDGNQPQHF,TGTGCCAGCAGCTTAGTAGATGGGAATCAGCCCCAGCATTTT
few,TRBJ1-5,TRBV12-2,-,CASRLAGSDQPQHF,TGTGCAAGTCGCTTAGCGGGATCCGATCAGCCCCAGCATTTT
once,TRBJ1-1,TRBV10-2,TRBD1,CATTGEGAGEAFF,TGCGCCACAACCGGGGAGGGGGCGGGTGAAGCTTTCTTT
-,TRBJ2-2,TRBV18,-,CASSSRSQGHTGELFF,TGTGCCAGCTCATCCCGGTCTCAGGGCCACACCGGGGAGCTGTTTTTT
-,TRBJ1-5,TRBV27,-,CASRGAGEQPQHF,TGTGCCAGCAGAGGGGCAGGGGAGCAGCCCCAGCATTTT
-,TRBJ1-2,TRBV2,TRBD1,CATGQGSAGYTF,TGTGCCACTGGACAGGGTTCGGCTGGCTACACCTTC
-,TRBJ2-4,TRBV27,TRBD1,CASSGQGPKNIQYF,TGTGCCAGCAGTGGACAGGGTCCCAAAAACATTCAGTACTTC
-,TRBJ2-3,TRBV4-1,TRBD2,CASSVLEAGGSDTQYF,TGCGCCAGCAGCGTACTCGAGGCGGGGGGTTCAGATACGCAGTATTTT
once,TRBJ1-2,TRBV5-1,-,CASSFDRNLFGYTF,TGCGCCAGCAGCTTTGACAGGAACTTATTTGGCTACACCTTC
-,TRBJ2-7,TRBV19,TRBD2,CASSSTGTSGTYEQYF,TGTGCCAGTAGTTCCACCGGGACTAGCGGGACCTACGAGCAGTACTTC
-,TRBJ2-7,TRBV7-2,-,CASSLVGYEQYF,TGTGCCAGCAGCTTAGTGGGGTACGAGCAGTACTTC
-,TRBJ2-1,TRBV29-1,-,CSGVAGSGTYNEQFF,TGCAGCGGCGTGGCAGGTAGCGGAACCTACAATGAGCAGTTCTTC